This passage covers 9 T cell receptor beta chains from one sample sequenced in a study of CD8 T cells in ankylosing spondylitis. MiXCR was run by TCRdb on the 5' RACE reads, yielding one entry per CDR3 protein. Counted here are about 130,000 distinct CDR3 sequences, 7% to 10% occurring once; the ten biggest clones make up approximately 3.5%. Sequenced sample: blood, either unsorted or a sorted T cell fraction (not recorded which). Receptors were obtained from a male donor with ankylosing spondylitis or in good health (not recorded which).

This clonotype was found many times. The J gene is TRBJ2-7, the V gene TRBV2; no clear D. This CDR3 spans 14 amino acids. Trimming cost V 1 base and J 3 bases, with 10 bases left between them. CDR1 and CDR2 from the germline V gene are SNHLY and FYNNEI. The CDR3, as DNA: TGTGCCAGCAGTGAAGTCACTATCTACTACGAGCAGTACTTC. Translated, it gives CASSEVTIYYEQYF.

This clonotype was recorded at least ten times. The V gene is TRBV20-1, the J gene TRBJ2-1, with a tentative D call TRBD2 (6 bases). V lost 4 bases to trimming and J lost 0 bases, with 16 bases between them. CDR3 length: 16 residues. Germline-derived CDR1 and CDR2 are DFQATT and SNEGSKA (reference sequence). The CDR3 DNA sequence: TGCAGTGCTATAGACCGGGACTCGAGCTCCTACAATGAGCAGTTCTTC. This sequence encodes CSAIDRDSSSYNEQFF.

This clonotype was detected only a few times. It may be a read error: a sequence one base away is much more abundant. The J gene is TRBJ2-1, the V gene TRBV5-1, with no clear D. Trimming pared 0 bases from V and 5 bases from J, leaving 6 bases between. The CDR3 length is 13 residues. Germline CDR1 reads SGHRS; CDR2 reads YFSETQ. CDR3 DNA: TGCGCCAGCAGCTTGGTTGGGAACAATGAGCAGTTCTTC. It yields the protein CASSLVGNNEQFF. The variable domain in full, completed from reference TRBV5-1 and TRBJ2-1, reads KAGVTQTPRYLIKTRGQQVTLSCSPISGHRSVSWYQQTPGQGLQFLFEYFSETQRNKGNFPGRFSGRQFSNSRSEMNVSTLELGDSALYLCASSLVGNNEQFFGPGTRLTVL.

There are many counts of this clonotype. V is TRBV6-2 or TRBV6-3 and J is TRBJ2-7; D is undetermined. The length of the CDR3 is 12 residues. Germline lookup yields CDR1 MNHEY and CDR2 SVGEGT. The V end was cut by 7 bases, the J end by 2 bases, with 9 bases between. The CDR3 DNA sequence: TGTGCCAGCATTTCCTGGGCCTACGAGCAGTACTTC. It translates to CASISWAYEQYF.

This clonotype was found many times. The J gene is TRBJ2-5, the V gene TRBV18, with D perhaps given as TRBD1 or TRBD2 (5 bases each). The CDR3 runs 16 residues. Trimming left V 3 bases short and J 2 bases short, with 16 bases between. Germline V gives CDR1 KGHSH, CDR2 LQKENI. For the CDR3, the DNA is TGTGCCAGCTCACCGCTCCTCGGGACGGAACAAGAGACCCAGTACTTC. This sequence encodes CASSPLLGTEQETQYF.

Ten or more counts support this clonotype. This chain joins TRBV20-1 and TRBJ2-3; 13 bases are a match to TRBD2. Germline values: CDR1 DFQATT, CDR2 SNEGSKA (reference sequence). The CDR3 has 18 residues. V was pared by 5 bases and J by 1 base, with 12 bases of the junction left unmatched. This CDR3 reads CSAGRLAGGLGGTDTQYF. CDR3 bases: TGCAGTGCTGGGAGACTAGCGGGGGGACTAGGAGGCACAGATACGCAGTATTTT.

A few counts support this clonotype. The chain is built from TRBV29-1 and TRBJ2-7; perhaps TRBD2 as D (6 bases). Trimming removed 3 bases from V and 5 bases from J, with 11 bases in between. The length of the CDR3 is 12 residues. Germline V lookup: CDR1 SQVTM, CDR2 ANQGSEA. CDR3 coding DNA: TGCAGCGTTGAGTCTAGCGTCGACGAGCAGTACTTC. Protein: CSVESSVDEQYF.

This clonotype was recorded at least ten times. The chain has TRBV7-2 and TRBJ2-3; 8 nucleotides align to TRBD2. This CDR3 spans 18 amino acids. Germline-derived CDR1 and CDR2 are SGHTA and FQGNSA. J gave up 4 bases and V 1 base, and 13 bases lay outside the gene matches. The CDR3 nucleotides are TGTGCCAGCAGCTTAGGCTTTAGAGGGCTAGCGGGCGCAGATACGCAGTATTTT. It yields the protein CASSLGFRGLAGADTQYF.

This clonotype occurred many times. This chain uses TRBV24-1 with TRBJ2-1; TRBD2 agrees at 9 bases. The V gene end was trimmed by 5 bases and the J gene end by 6 bases; junction bases not matched to a gene: 7. The CDR3 loop spans 15 amino acids. The germline CDR1 and CDR2 sequences are KGHDR and SFDVKD. The CDR3 loop reads CATSAAIAGVNEQFF. The DNA for the CDR3 is TGTGCCACCAGTGCGGCGATAGCGGGAGTCAATGAGCAGTTCTTC.